This T cell receptor (beta chain) was recovered during a study of cytomegalovirus exposure and HLA in healthy donors. The wider study: Assignment to the Caucasian-associated ancestry cluster applied to 75% to 85% of the approximately 400 genotyped donors. Points from the study as a whole: V- and J-gene trimming in TCR beta was tied to a missense DCLRE1C variant by an analysis performed later. From TCR beta sequences, most subjects' HLA-A and HLA-B alleles were reportedly predicted accurately.

Germline assignment: CDR1 KGHSH and CDR2 LQKENI. V shed 3 bases, J shed 7 bases, and the junction held 11 bases outside the gene matches. This CDR3 spans 16 amino acids. 13 Jbeta primers and 60 Vbeta primers were used for the PCR. Clones were sequenced by immunoSEQ multiplex PCR, and TCRdb holds only the in-frame ones, with some missing. The table has 150,000 to 200,000 clones, over 75% seen once. Points on this clone: Its antigen remains unknown.

This clonotype was sampled from a young woman in good health and CMV-seronegative. This chain joins TRBV18 and TRBJ1-4; TRBD1 matches at 7 bases. Sequences were obtained from PBMCs. CDR3 bases: TGTGCCAGCTCACCTTTTACAGGGGAAAGTGGTGAAAAACTGTTTTTT. Its translation: CASSPFTGESGEKLFF.